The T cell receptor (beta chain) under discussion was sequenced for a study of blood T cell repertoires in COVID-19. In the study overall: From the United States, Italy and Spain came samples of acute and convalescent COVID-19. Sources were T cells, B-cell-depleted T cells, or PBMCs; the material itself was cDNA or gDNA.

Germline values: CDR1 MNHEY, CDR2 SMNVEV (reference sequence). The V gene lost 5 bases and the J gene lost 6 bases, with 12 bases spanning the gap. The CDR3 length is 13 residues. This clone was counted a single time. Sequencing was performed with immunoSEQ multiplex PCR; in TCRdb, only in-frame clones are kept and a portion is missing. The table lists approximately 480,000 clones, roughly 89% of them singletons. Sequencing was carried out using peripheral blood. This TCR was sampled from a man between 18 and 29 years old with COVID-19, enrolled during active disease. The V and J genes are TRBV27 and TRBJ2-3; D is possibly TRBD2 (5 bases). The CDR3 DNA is TGTGCCAGCAGTCCCGGACTGCCCGATACGCAGTATTTT. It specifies CASSPGLPDTQYF.